A single sample gave rise to the 22 T cell receptor beta chains below, sequenced in a study of blood T cell repertoires in COVID-19. Sequencing used immunoSEQ multiplex PCR; TCRdb keeps in-frame clones, though not all of them. In the table there are approximately 59,000 clones, 80% to 85% of which are singletons. The specimen sequenced was peripheral blood. These receptors all come from a man aged 80 or over with acute or convalescent COVID-19.

This chain uses TRBV6-5 with TRBJ1-3; TRBD1 matches 7 bases. Trimming removed 6 bases from V and 4 bases from J; junction bases left unmatched: 9. Germline V lookup: CDR1 MNHEY, CDR2 SVGAGI. CDR3 length: 15 amino acids. Written as DNA, the CDR3 is TGTGCCAGCAGACCCGACAGGGTCGGAGGAAACACCATATATTTT. Encoded protein: CASRPDRVGGNTIYF.

The rearrangement uses TRBV19 and TRBJ2-7; TRBD1 aligns across 7 bases. This CDR3 region has 15 residues. Germline V gives CDR1 LNHDA, CDR2 SQIVND (reference sequence). Trimming at V came to 5 bases and at J to 2 bases, leaving 9 bases not matched to a gene. DNA of the CDR3: TGTGCCAGTAGTCCTGGGACAGCAGACCCCTACGAGCAGTACTTC. This encodes CASSPGTADPYEQYF.

In DNA, the CDR3 is TGTGCCAGCAGCCTCCAGCCGGGGGAGGAAGAGACCCAGTACTTC. Its translation: CASSLQPGEEETQYF. The gene calls are TRBV3-1 (or the pseudogene TRBV3-2) and TRBJ2-5; TRBD2 might be the D (6 bases). This CDR3 comprises 15 residues. CDR1 and CDR2 from the germline V gene are LGHDT and YNNKEL (reference sequence). V shed 4 bases and J shed 3 bases, with 15 bases lying between them.

The count of this clone is one. The chain is built from TRBV28 and TRBJ1-2; D is uncertain. V lost 3 bases and J lost 6, with 14 bases in between. Germline CDR1 MDHEN, CDR2 SYDVKM. The CDR3 runs to 14 residues. The CDR3 DNA is TGTGCCAGCAGTTTGGTGGCGGAGACCCATGGCTACACCTTC. This codes for CASSLVAETHGYTF.

The CDR3 loop is CASSPNGIRHNEQFF. CDR3 nucleotide sequence: TGTGCCAGCAGCCCAAACGGGATTCGCCACAATGAGCAGTTCTTC. The V gene is TRBV7-6, the J gene TRBJ2-1; D is possibly TRBD2 (5 bases). The germline V and J ends were trimmed by 5 bases and 5 bases, with 16 bases remaining between them. CDR3 length equals 15 residues. Germline V gives CDR1 SGHVS, CDR2 FNYEAQ.

This rearrangement joins TRBV7-6 to TRBJ2-7; no clear D. The CDR3 loop spans 12 amino acids. V was pared by 4 bases and J by 5 bases, with 9 bases between. Germline-derived CDR1 and CDR2 are SGHVS and FNYEAQ. CDR3 DNA sequence: TGTGCCAGCAGCTCTCGCGCGAACGAGCAGTACTTC. Encoded protein: CASSSRANEQYF.

This chain joins TRBV7-2 and TRBJ2-1, with TRBD2 matching over 9 bases. This CDR3 spans 15 amino acids. Losses at the gene ends were 5 bases for V and 4 bases for J; bases not matched to a gene: 6. CDR1 and CDR2 (germline): SGHTA, FQGNSA. The CDR3 sequence: CASSETSGNYNEQFF. The CDR3 coding sequence is TGTGCCAGCAGCGAGACTAGCGGAAATTACAATGAGCAGTTCTTC.

The V and J genes are TRBV19 and TRBJ2-7; TRBD1 matches 7 bases. Trimming at V came to 10 bases and at J to 2 bases, leaving 11 bases not matched to a gene. The V gene's germline CDR1 is LNHDA and CDR2 SQIVND (reference sequence). The CDR3 loop spans 14 amino acids. CDR3 DNA sequence: TGTGCCACAACTCACCAGGGGGTTACCTACGAGCAGTACTTC. Translation: CATTHQGVTYEQYF.

The chain has TRBV4-2 and TRBJ2-2; tentatively, D is TRBD2 (6 bases). The length of the CDR3 is 13 residues. Germline-derived CDR1 and CDR2 are LGHNA and YNFKEQ. The germline V and J ends were trimmed by 2 bases and 7 bases, with 8 bases remaining between them. The CDR3 sequence: CASSQTGDGELFF. The CDR3 nucleotides read TGTGCCAGCAGCCAAACGGGAGACGGGGAGCTGTTTTTT.

The chain is built from TRBV24-1 and TRBJ2-1, with 7 bases matching TRBD1. V shed 5 bases and J 8 bases; nucleotides not matched to a gene: 11. The CDR3 runs 15 residues. The germline CDR1 and CDR2 sequences are KGHDR and SFDVKD. CDR3 loop: CATSGGTGDPDEQFF. The CDR3, as DNA: TGTGCCACCAGTGGAGGTACAGGGGACCCTGATGAGCAGTTCTTC.

The V gene is TRBV29-1, the J gene TRBJ2-1, with D possibly being TRBD2 (6 bases). V was trimmed by 4 bases and J by 0 bases, leaving 13 bases between them. The CDR3 totals 15 residues. Looked up from germline, CDR1 is SQVTM and CDR2 is ANQGSEA. CDR3 region: CSVGAGPASYNEQFF. In nucleotides, the CDR3 is TGCAGCGTTGGGGCGGGACCAGCCTCCTACAATGAGCAGTTCTTC.

V usage is TRBV12-2 and J usage is TRBJ1-1; the table calls TRBD1, which could not be checked here. TRBV12-2 is recorded as a pseudogene. The CDR3 has 12 amino acids. This chain's CDR3 is CARYRVLIGAFF. In DNA, the CDR3 is TGTGCAAGATACAGGGTTTTGATAGGAGCTTTCTTT.

The chain is built from TRBV7-2 and TRBJ2-1; 7 bases agree with TRBD2. Germline CDR1 is SGHTA and CDR2 is FQGNSA. Germline trimming cut 5 bases from V and 7 bases from J; bases unmatched to any gene: 11. This CDR3 is built from 15 residues. The CDR3 loop is CASSLPRRGRNEQFF. The CDR3 DNA sequence: TGTGCCAGCAGCCTCCCCAGGCGCGGGAGAAATGAGCAGTTCTTC.

This clone was counted a single time. The V gene is TRBV5-1, the J gene TRBJ2-2; no firm D call. V dropped 0 bases and J dropped 1 base, with 4 bases sitting between them. Germline CDR1 is SGHRS and CDR2 is YFSETQ. The CDR3 covers 14 residues. The CDR3 sequence is CASSLGQNTGELFF. As DNA, the CDR3 is TGCGCCAGCAGCTTGGGACAGAACACCGGGGAGCTGTTTTTT.

The V call is TRBV6-5, the J call TRBJ1-1; D gene ambiguous. The CDR3 loop spans 14 amino acids. The germline CDR1 and CDR2 sequences are MNHEY and SVGAGI. V lost 4 bases, J lost 4 bases, and 13 bases lay in between. CDR3 residues: CASSSVGSITEAFF. The CDR3 DNA reads TGTGCCAGCAGTTCCGTCGGTTCAATCACTGAAGCTTTCTTT.

V is TRBV2 and J is TRBJ1-1, with no clear D. Germline CDR1 and CDR2: SNHLY and FYNNEI. With 4 bases removed from V and 0 bases from J, the gap between germline ends came to 6 bases. This CDR3 is built from 13 residues. Here the CDR3 DNA reads TGTGCCAGCAGTGTACAGTTGAACACTGAAGCTTTCTTT. Protein product: CASSVQLNTEAFF.

The J gene is TRBJ2-1, the V gene TRBV6-4; weak D call: TRBD1 (6 bases). The V end was cut by 4 bases, the J end by 12 bases, with 16 bases between. Germline assignment: CDR1 MRHNA and CDR2 SNTAGT. The CDR3 contains 13 residues. CDR3 DNA sequence: TGTGCCAGCAGTGCCAGGACAGCTGGCGGGCAGTTCTTC. It translates to CASSARTAGGQFF.

The gene calls are TRBV21-1 and TRBJ1-4; whether TRBD1, the table's D call, matches the DNA was not checked. TRBV21-1 is a listed pseudogene. This CDR3 is 13 amino acids long. The CDR3 spells CASRTGIGEKLFF. The CDR3 region has the DNA TGTGCCAGCAGGACAGGGATCGGTGAAAAACTGTTTTTT.

The gene calls are TRBV23-1 and TRBJ1-2; 9 positions agree with TRBD1. TRBV23-1 is flagged as an ORF with uncertain function. J was trimmed by 4 bases and V by 3 bases; bases with no gene match: 6. CDR3 length equals 15 residues. The CDR3 nucleotides read TGCGCCAGCAGTCAGAGACAGGGGGATGGCTATGGCTACACCTTC. This gives the protein CASSQRQGDGYGYTF.

This chain links TRBV6-6 with TRBJ2-1; D is perhaps TRBD2 (7 bases). The ends were cut back, 7 bases at V and 2 bases at J, with 12 bases in the middle. The CDR3 totals 14 residues. Germline CDR1 reads MNHNY; CDR2 reads SVGAGI (reference sequence). CDR3 DNA sequence: TGTGCCAGCAACTCGGGGGGCCCCTACAATGAGCAGTTCTTC. Its protein product is CASNSGGPYNEQFF.

This chain connects TRBV27 to TRBJ2-1, with D perhaps matching TRBD1 (6 bases). Trimming left V 1 base short and J 5 bases short, with 12 bases between. The germline gives CDR1 MNHEY, CDR2 SMNVEV (reference sequence). This CDR3 region has 15 residues. The CDR3: CASSLWAGAHNEQFF. The CDR3 nucleotides read TGTGCCAGCAGTTTATGGGCAGGGGCCCACAATGAGCAGTTCTTC.

The chain is built from TRBV7-6 and TRBJ1-3, with unresolved D. Trimming stripped 5 bases from V and 3 bases from J, with 11 bases between. CDR1 and CDR2 from the germline V gene are SGHVS and FNYEAQ. This CDR3 region has 14 residues. The CDR3 coding sequence is TGTGCCAGCAGCCTTAGACTGGATGGAAACACCATATATTTT. The encoded protein is CASSLRLDGNTIYF.